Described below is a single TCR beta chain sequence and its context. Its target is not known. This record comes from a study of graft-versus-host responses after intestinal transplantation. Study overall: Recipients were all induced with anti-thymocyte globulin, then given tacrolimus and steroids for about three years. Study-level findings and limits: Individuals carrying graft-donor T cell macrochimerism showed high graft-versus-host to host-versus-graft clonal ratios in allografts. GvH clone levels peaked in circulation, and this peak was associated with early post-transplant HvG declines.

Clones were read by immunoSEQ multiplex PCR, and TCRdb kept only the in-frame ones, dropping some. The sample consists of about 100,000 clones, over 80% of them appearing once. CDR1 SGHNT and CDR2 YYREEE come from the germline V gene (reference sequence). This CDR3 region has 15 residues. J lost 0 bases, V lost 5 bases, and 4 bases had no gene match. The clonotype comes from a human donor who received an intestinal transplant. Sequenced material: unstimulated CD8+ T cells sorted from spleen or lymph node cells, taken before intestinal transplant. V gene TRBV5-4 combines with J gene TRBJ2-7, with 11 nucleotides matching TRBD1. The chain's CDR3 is CASREGQGVSYEQYF. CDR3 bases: TGTGCCAGCAGGGAGGGACAGGGGGTCTCCTACGAGCAGTACTTC.